The T cell receptor (beta chain) described here comes from a study of control samples from healthy donors and cancer patients. Data came from immunoSEQ multiplex PCR; TCRdb stores just in-frame clones and leaves some out. The sample lists under 150,000 clones, more than 85% occurring once. The V and J ends lost 5 bases and 3 bases respectively, with 8 bases between them. Germline V lookup: CDR1 MNHNY, CDR2 SVGAGI (reference sequence). The CDR3 consists of 12 residues. The chain has TRBV6-6 and TRBJ2-7; tentative D call: TRBD1 (6 bases). Specimen: PBMCs. The TCR sequence derives from a man aged 50-59 years with head and neck cancer. The CDR3 here is CASSGGVYEQYF. The CDR3 DNA is TGTGCCAGCAGTGGGGGCGTCTACGAGCAGTACTTC.